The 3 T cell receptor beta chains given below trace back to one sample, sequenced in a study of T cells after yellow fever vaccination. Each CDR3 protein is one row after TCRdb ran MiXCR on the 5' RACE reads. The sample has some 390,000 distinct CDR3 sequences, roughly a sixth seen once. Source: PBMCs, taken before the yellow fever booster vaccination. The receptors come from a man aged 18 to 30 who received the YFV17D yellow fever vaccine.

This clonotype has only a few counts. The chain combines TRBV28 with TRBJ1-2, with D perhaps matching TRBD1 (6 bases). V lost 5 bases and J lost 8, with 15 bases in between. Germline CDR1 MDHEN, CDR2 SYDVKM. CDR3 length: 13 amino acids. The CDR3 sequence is CASSPNRVRGYTF. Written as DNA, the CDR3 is TGTGCCAGCAGTCCTAACAGGGTTCGAGGCTACACCTTC.

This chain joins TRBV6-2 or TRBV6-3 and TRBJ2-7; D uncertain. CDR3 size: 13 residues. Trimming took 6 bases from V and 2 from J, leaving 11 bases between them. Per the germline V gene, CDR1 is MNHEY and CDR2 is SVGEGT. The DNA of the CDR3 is TGTGCCAGCAGGCAGGACGGACCCTACGAGCAGTACTTC. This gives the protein CASRQDGPYEQYF.

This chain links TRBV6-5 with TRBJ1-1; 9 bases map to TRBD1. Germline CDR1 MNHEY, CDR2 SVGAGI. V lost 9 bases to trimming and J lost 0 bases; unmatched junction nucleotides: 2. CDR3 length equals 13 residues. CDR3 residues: CASGQGLNTEAFF. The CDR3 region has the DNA TGTGCCAGTGGACAGGGGTTGAACACTGAAGCTTTCTTT.